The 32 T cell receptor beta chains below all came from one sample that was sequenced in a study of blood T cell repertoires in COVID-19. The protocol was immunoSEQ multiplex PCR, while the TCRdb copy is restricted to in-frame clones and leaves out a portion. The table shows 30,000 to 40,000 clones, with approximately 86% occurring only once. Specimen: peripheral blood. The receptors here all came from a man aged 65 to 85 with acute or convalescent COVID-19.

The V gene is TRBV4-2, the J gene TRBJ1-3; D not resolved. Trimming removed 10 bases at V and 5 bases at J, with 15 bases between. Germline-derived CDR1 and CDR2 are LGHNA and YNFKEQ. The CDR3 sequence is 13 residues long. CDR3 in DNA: TGTGCCACTACCGAGGGAGGGAGAAACACCATATATTTT. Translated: CATTEGGRNTIYF.

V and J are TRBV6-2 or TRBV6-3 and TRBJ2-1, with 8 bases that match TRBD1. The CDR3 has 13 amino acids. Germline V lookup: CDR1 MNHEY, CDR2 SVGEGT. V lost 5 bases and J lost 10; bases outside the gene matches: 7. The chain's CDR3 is CASSHQGAEEQFF. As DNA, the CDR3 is TGTGCCAGCAGTCATCAGGGGGCTGAGGAGCAGTTCTTC.

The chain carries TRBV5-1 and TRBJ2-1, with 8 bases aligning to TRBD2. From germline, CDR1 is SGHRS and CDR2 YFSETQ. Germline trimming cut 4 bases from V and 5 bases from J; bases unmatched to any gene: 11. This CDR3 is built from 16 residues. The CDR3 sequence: CASSGTTSGPHNEQFF. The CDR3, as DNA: TGCGCCAGCAGCGGAACTACTAGCGGCCCCCACAATGAGCAGTTCTTC.

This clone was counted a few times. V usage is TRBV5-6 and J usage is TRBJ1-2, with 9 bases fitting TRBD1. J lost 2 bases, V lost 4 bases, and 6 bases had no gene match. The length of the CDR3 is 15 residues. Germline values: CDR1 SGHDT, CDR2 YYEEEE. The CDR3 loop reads CASSQPGTGNYGYTF. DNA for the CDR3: TGTGCCAGCAGCCAACCCGGGACAGGGAACTATGGCTACACCTTC.

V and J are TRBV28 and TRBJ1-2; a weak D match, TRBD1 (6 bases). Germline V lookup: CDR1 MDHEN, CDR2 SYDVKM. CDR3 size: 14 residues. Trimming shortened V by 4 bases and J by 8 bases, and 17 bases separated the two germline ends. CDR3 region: CASSSRGPKYGYTF. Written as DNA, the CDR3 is TGTGCCAGCAGTTCCAGGGGTCCCAAATACGGCTACACCTTC.

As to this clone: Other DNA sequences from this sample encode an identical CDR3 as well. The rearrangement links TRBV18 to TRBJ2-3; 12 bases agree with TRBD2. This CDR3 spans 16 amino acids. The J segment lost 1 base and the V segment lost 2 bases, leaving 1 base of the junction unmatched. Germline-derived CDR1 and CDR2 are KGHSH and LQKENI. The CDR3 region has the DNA TGTGCCAGCTCACCAGGGACTAGCGGGCGCACAGATACGCAGTATTTT. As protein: CASSPGTSGRTDTQYF.

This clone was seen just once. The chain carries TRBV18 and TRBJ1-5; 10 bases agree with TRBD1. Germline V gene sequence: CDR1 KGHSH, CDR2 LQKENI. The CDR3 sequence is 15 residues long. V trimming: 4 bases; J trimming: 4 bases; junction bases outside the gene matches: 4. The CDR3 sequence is CASSRDRGLNQPQHF. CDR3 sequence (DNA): TGTGCCAGCTCACGGGACAGGGGATTGAATCAGCCCCAGCATTTT.

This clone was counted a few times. The CDR3, as DNA: TGTGCCAGCAGCCAAATACAGGGGGGCTGGAACACTGAAGCTTTCTTT. Translation: CASSQIQGGWNTEAFF. V is TRBV5-4 and J is TRBJ1-1; 8 bases fit TRBD1. The CDR3 totals 16 residues. Per germline, CDR1 SGHNT and CDR2 YYREEE (reference sequence). The J segment lost 1 base and the V segment lost 4 bases, leaving 9 bases of the junction unmatched.

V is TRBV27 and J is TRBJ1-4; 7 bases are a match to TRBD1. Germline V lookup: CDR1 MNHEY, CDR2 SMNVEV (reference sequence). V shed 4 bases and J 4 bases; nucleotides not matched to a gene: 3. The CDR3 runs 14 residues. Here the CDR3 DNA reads TGTGCCAGCAGTTCCTGGGACAGTAATGAAAAACTGTTTTTT. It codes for CASSSWDSNEKLFF.

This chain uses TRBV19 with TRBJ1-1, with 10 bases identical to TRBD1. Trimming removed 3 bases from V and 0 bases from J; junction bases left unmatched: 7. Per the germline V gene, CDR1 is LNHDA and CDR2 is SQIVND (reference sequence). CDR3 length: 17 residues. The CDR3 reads CASSMGQGSGLNTEAFF. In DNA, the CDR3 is TGTGCCAGTAGTATGGGACAGGGGTCGGGGCTGAACACTGAAGCTTTCTTT.

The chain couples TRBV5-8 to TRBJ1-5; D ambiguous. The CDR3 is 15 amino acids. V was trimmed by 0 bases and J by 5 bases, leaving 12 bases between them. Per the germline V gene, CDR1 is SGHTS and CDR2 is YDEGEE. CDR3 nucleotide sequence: TGTGCCAGCAGCTTGGAAGGGTGGGAGGATCAGCCCCAGCATTTT. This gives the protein CASSLEGWEDQPQHF.

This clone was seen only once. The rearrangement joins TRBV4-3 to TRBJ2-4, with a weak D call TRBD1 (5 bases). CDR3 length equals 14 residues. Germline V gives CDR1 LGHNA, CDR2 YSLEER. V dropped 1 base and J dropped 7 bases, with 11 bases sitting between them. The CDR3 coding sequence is TGCGCCAGCAGCCAAGGGGCAGGGAAGAACATTCAGTACTTC. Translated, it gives CASSQGAGKNIQYF.

The CDR3 here is CASSLRDRGYNEQFF. DNA of the CDR3: TGCGCCAGCAGCCTCCGGGACAGGGGGTATAATGAGCAGTTCTTC. The chain combines TRBV4-3 with TRBJ2-1, with 11 bases fitting TRBD1. Germline CDR1 reads LGHNA; CDR2 reads YSLEER. This CDR3 is 15 amino acids long. Unmatched junction bases numbered 6, after V lost 4 bases and J lost 7 bases.

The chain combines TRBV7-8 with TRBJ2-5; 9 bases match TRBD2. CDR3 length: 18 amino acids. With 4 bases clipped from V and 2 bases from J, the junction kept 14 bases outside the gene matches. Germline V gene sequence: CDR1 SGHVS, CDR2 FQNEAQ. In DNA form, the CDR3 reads TGTGCCAGCAGCTCCCACCAACAGGTAGCGGGGGTACAAGAGACCCAGTACTTC. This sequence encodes CASSSHQQVAGVQETQYF. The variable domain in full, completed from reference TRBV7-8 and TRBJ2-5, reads GAGVSQSPRYKVAKRGQDVALRCDPISGHVSLFWYQQALGQGPEFLTYFQNEAQLDKSGLPSDRFFAERPEGSVSTLKIQRTQQEDSAVYLCASSSHQQVAGVQETQYFGPGTRLLVL.

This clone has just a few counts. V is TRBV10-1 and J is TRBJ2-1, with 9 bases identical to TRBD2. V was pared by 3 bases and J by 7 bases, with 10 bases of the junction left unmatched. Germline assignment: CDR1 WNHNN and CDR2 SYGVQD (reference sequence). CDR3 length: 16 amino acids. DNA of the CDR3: TGCGCCAGCAGTGATTTTAGCGGGGGTCAGAAGAATGAGCAGTTCTTC. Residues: CASSDFSGGQKNEQFF.

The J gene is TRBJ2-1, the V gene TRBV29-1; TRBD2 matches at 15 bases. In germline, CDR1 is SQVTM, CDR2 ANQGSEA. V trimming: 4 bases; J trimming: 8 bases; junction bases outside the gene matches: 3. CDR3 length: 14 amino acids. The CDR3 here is CSVVGLAGGHEQFF. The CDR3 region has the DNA TGCAGCGTTGTGGGACTAGCGGGGGGACATGAGCAGTTCTTC.

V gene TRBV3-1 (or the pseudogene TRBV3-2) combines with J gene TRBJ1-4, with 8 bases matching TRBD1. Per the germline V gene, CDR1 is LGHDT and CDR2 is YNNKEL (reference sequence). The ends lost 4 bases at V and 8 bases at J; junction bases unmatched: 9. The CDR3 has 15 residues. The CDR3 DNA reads TGTGCCAGCAGCCGATCCAGGGGGCGAAACGAAAAACTGTTTTTT. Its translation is CASSRSRGRNEKLFF.

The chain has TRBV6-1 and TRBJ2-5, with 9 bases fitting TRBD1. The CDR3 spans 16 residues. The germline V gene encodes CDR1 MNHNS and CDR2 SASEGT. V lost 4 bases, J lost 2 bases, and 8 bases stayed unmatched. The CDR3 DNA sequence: TGTGCCAGCAGTGGGACCCGGGACAGGGCACAAGAGACCCAGTACTTC. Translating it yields CASSGTRDRAQETQYF.

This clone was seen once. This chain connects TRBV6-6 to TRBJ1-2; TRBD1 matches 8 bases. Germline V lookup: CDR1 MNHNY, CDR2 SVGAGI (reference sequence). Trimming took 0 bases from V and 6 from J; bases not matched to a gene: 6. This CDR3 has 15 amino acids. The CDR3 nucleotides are TGTGCCAGCAGTTACTCGTCAGGGGGCCTTGATGGCTACACCTTC. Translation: CASSYSSGGLDGYTF.

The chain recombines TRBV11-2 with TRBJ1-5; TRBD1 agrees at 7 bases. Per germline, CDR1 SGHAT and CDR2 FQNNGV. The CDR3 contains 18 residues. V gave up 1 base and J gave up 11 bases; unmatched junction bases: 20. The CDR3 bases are TGTGCCAGCAGCTTAGCACCTCCGACGGGACAGCCCCTGGGAGCCCAGCATTTT. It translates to CASSLAPPTGQPLGAQHF.

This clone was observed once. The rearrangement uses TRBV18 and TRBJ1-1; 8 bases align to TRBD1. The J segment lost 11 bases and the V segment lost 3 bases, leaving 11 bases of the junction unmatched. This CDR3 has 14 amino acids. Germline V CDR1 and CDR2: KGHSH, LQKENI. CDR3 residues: CASSPAGQGQNAFF. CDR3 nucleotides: TGTGCCAGCTCACCGGCAGGACAGGGTCAGAACGCTTTCTTT. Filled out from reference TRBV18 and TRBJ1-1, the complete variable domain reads NAGVMQNPRHLVRRRGQEARLRCSPMKGHSHVYWYRQLPEEGLKFMVYLQKENIIDESGMPKERFSAEFPKEGPSILRIQQVVRGDSAAYFCASSPAGQGQNAFFGQGTRLTVV.

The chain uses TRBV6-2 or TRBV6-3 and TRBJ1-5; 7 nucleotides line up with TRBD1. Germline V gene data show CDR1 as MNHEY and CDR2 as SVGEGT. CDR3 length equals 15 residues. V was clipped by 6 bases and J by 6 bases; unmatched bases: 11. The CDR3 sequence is CASSRGQAAGQPQHF. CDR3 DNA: TGTGCCAGCAGCCGTGGACAGGCAGCGGGTCAGCCCCAGCATTTT.

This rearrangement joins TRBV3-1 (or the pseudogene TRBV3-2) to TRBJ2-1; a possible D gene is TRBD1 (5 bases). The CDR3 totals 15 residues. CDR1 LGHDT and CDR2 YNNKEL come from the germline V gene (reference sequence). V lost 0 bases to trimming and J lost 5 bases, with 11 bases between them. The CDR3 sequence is CASSQELGRNNEQFF. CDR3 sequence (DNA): TGTGCCAGCAGCCAAGAACTGGGGCGGAACAATGAGCAGTTCTTC.

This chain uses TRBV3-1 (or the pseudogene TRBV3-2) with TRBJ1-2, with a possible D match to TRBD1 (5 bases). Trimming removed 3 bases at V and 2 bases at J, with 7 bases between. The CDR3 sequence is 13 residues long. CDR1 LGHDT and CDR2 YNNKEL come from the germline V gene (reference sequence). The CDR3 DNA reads TGTGCCAGCAGCCATGACAGAAACTATGGCTACACCTTC. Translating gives CASSHDRNYGYTF.

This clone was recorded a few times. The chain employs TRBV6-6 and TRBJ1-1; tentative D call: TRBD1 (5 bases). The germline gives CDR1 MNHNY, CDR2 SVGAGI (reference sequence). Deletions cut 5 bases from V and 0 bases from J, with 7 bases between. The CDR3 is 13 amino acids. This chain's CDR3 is CASSRQLNTEAFF. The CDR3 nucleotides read TGTGCCAGCAGTAGACAGCTGAACACTGAAGCTTTCTTT.

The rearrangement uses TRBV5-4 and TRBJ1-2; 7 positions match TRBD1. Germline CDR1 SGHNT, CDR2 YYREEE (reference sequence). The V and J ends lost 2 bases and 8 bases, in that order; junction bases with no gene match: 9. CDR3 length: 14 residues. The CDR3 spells CASSLETGTDGYTF. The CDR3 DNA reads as TGTGCCAGCAGCTTAGAGACAGGGACGGACGGCTACACCTTC. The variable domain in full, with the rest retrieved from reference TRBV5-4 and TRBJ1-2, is ETGVTQSPTHLIKTRGQQVTLRCSSQSGHNTVSWYQQALGQGPQFIFQYYREEENGRGNFPPRFSGLQFPNYSSELNVNALELDDSALYLCASSLETGTDGYTFGSGTRLTVV.

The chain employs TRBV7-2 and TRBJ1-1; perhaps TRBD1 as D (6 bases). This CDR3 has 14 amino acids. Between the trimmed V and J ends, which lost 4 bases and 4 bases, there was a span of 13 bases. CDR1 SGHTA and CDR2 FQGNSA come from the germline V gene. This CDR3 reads CASSSQGIGTEAFF. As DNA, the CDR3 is TGTGCCAGCAGCTCCCAGGGGATAGGCACTGAAGCTTTCTTT.

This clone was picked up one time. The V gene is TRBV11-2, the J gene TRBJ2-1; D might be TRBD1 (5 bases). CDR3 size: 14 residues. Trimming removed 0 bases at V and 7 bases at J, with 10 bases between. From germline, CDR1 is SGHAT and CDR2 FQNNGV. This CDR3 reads CASSLDFAGNEQFF. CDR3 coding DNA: TGTGCCAGCAGCTTAGATTTTGCAGGGAATGAGCAGTTCTTC.

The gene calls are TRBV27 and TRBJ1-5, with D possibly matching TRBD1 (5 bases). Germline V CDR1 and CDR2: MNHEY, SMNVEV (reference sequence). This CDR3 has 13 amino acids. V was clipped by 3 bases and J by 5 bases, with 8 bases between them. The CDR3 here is CASSFRGHQPQHF. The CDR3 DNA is TGTGCCAGCAGTTTTAGGGGCCATCAGCCCCAGCATTTT.

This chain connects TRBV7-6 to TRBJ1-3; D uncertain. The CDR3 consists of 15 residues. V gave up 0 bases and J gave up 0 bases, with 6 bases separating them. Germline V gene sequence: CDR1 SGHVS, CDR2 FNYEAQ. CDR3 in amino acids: CASSLARSSGNTIYF. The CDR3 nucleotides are TGTGCCAGCAGCTTAGCGCGAAGCTCTGGAAACACCATATATTTT.

CDR3 sequence reads: CASSLDAGPTNEQFF. The DNA of the CDR3 is TGCGCCAGCAGCTTGGACGCTGGGCCGACCAATGAGCAGTTCTTC. The chain is built from TRBV5-1 and TRBJ2-1; D gene uncertain. CDR1 and CDR2 (germline): SGHRS, YFSETQ. This CDR3 contains 15 residues. V was pared by 0 bases and J by 6 bases, with 13 bases between.

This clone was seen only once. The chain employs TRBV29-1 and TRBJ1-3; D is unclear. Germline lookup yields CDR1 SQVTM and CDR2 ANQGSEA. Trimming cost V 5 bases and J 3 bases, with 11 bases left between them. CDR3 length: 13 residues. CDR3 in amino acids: CSVTRTDGNTIYF. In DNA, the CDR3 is TGCAGCGTTACTAGGACGGATGGAAACACCATATATTTT. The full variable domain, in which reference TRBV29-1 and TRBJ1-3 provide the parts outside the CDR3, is SAVISQKPSRDICQRGTSLTIQCQVDSQVTMMFWYRQQPGQSLTLIATANQGSEATYESGFVIDKFPISRPNLTFSTLTVSNMSPEDSSIYLCSVTRTDGNTIYFGEGSWLTVV.